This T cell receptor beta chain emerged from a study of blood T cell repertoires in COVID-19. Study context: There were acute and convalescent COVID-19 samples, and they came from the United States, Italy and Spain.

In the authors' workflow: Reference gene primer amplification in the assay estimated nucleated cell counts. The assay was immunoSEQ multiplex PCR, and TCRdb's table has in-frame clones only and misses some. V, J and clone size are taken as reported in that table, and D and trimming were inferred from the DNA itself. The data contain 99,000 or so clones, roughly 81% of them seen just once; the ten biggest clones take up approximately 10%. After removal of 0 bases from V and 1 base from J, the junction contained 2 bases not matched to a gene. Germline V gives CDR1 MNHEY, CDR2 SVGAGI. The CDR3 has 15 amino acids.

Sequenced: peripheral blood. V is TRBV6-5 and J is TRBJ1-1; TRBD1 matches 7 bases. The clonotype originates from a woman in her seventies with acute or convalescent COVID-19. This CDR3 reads CASSYSGTANTEAFF. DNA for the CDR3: TGTGCCAGCAGTTACTCGGGGACAGCGAACACTGAAGCTTTCTTT.